This TCR beta chain was obtained from a study of T-cell memory formation after mild COVID-19. Findings of the study overall: There was a balanced CD4/CD8 profile in clones contracting day 15 to 85, and later expanders leaned CD4+. Some responding clones appeared in pre-infection memory, suggesting cross-reactive memory joined.

TCRdb re-called the 5' RACE reads with MiXCR, one entry per CDR3 protein. This sample has 55,000 to 65,000 distinct CDR3 sequences, with approximately 9.5% found just once. Germline CDR1 is MNHEY and CDR2 is SMNVEV (reference sequence). The V and J ends lost 5 bases and 4 bases, in that order; junction bases with no gene match: 12. The CDR3 totals 17 residues. This clonotype appeared a few times. Its antigen is not identified. Source material: PBMCs or a T cell subset sorted from them (not recorded which). This chain connects TRBV27 to TRBJ2-3; 10 bases align to TRBD2. This receptor was taken from a man younger than 30 who had mild COVID-19 (a few samples of this study predate the infection). Cell type and time point are not known. The CDR3, as DNA: TGTGCCAGCAGTACCGGGAGCGGGGGGGCCAGGGCAGATACGCAGTATTTT. Its translation is CASSTGSGGARADTQYF.